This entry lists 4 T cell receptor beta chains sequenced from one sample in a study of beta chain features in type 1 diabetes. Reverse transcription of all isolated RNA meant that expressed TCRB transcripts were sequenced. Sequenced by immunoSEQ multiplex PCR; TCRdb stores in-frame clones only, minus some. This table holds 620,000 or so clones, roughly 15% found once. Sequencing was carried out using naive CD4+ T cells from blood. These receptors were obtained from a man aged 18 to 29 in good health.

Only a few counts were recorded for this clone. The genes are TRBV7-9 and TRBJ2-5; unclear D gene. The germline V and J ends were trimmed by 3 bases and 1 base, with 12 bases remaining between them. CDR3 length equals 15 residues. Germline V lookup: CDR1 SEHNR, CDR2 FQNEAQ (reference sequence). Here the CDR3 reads CASSFGQTLQETQYF. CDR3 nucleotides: TGTGCCAGCAGCTTCGGGCAGACACTCCAAGAGACCCAGTACTTC.

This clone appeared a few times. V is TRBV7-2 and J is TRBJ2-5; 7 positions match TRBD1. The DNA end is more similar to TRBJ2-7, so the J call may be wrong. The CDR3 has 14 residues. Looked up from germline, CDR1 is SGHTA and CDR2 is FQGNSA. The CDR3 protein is CASTPAGGSYEQYF. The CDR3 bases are TGTGCCAGCACCCCGGCAGGGGGATCCTACGAGCAGTACTTC.

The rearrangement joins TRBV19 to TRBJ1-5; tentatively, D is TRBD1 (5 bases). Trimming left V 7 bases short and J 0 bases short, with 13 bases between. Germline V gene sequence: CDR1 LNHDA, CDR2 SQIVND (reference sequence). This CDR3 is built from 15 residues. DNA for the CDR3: TGTGCCAGTAACGTGAGGGGCCGTAGCAATCAGCCCCAGCATTTT. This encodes CASNVRGRSNQPQHF.

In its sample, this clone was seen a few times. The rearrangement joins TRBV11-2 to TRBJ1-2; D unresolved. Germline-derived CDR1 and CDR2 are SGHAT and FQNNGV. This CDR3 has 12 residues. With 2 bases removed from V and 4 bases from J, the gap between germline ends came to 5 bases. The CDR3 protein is CASSLYSYGYTF. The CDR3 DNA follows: TGTGCCAGCAGCTTATACAGCTATGGCTACACCTTC.